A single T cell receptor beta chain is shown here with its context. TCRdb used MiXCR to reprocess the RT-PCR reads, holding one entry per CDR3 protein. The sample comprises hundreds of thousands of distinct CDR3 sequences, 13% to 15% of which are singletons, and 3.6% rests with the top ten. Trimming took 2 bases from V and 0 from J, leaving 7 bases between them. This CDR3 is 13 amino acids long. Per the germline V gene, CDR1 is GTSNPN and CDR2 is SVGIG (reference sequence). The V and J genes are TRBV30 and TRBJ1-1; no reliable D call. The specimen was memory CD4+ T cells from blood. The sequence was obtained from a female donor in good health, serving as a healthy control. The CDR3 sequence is CAWSRTVNTEAFF. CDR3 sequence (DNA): TGTGCCTGGAGTAGGACGGTGAACACTGAAGCTTTCTTT.